This is a list of T cell receptor beta chains from one sample in a study of spatial heterogeneity in lung cancer. TCRdb processed the 5' RACE reads anew with MiXCR; each CDR3 protein has one entry. The table shows some 16,000 distinct CDR3 sequences, with 19% occurring only once. The specimen was PBMCs, collected at follow-up. These receptors originate from a male donor with early-stage non-small cell lung cancer. The CDR3 runs from the conserved cysteine through the conserved F or W. A D gene is named only where the DNA matches it firmly. Rows give clone size only sometimes, using once, few, many, or a class for an expanded clone.

v_call	d_call	clone_size	j_call	cdr3_nt	cdr3_aa
TRBV11-2	TRBD1	many	TRBJ2-7	TGTGCCAGCAGCCCGGACAGGGGGCTCGAGCAGTACTTC	CASSPDRGLEQYF
TRBV7-6	NA	medium-sized	TRBJ1-2	TGTGCCAGCAGCTTAGCCGAGCCCCTCCCGGGGAACTATGGCTACACCTTC	CASSLAEPLPGNYGYTF
TRBV4-1	NA	many	TRBJ2-7	TGCGCCAGCAGCTCGAGACCGGCTTACGAGCAGTACTTC	CASSSRPAYEQYF
TRBV13	TRBD2	NA	TRBJ2-1	TGTGCCAGCAGCTTGGATTGGGTCCGGGGGGGCACCAATGAGCAGTTCTTC	CASSLDWVRGGTNEQFF
TRBV4-2	NA	many	TRBJ2-7	TGTGCCAGCAGCCCACTGGGAGGGGGCTACGAGCAGTACTTC	CASSPLGGGYEQYF
TRBV5-1	NA	medium-sized	TRBJ2-7	TGCGCCAGCAGCTTTACAGGGATCAGCTACGAGCAGTACTTC	CASSFTGISYEQYF
TRBV20-1	TRBD2	many	TRBJ2-3	TGCAGTGCTAGCCGCGCGGGGGGGACAAACACAGATACGCAGTATTTT	CSASRAGGTNTDTQYF
TRBV5-1	TRBD1	many	TRBJ1-2	TGCGCCAGCAGCAAAGAGGGACAGAGATATGGCTACACCTTC	CASSKEGQRYGYTF
TRBV5-1	NA	NA	TRBJ2-2	TGCGCCAGCAGCTTGTCCGTAACCGGGGAGCTGTTTTTT	CASSLSVTGELFF
TRBV21-1	NA	NA	TRBJ1-6	TGTGCCAGCAGGATCGACGACCCGAACTCCCTGGAGGCCAGCTCCTATAATTCACCCCTCCACTTT	CASRIDDPNSLEASSYNSPLHF
TRBV20-1	TRBD2	NA	TRBJ2-7	TGCAGTGCTAGAGATTCGGCTAGCGGGGGCTACGAGCAGTACTTC	CSARDSASGGYEQYF
TRBV4-3	TRBD2	many	TRBJ2-1	TGCGCCAGCAGCCAAGGGCTAGCGGGGGGGGTTGAGCAGTTCTTC	CASSQGLAGGVEQFF
TRBV9	NA	NA	TRBJ1-3	TGTGCCAGCAGCGTAGGTGACAGTACAGGAAACACCATATATTTT	CASSVGDSTGNTIYF
TRBV11-2	NA	many	TRBJ1-1	TGTGCCAGCATCCGGCGGCCGGGGATGAACACTGAAGCTTTCTTT	CASIRRPGMNTEAFF
TRBV29-1	NA	NA	TRBJ1-2	TGCAGCGTTGCCGAGGGGGGCAGGAGGAAATTTGGCTACACCTTC	CSVAEGGRRKFGYTF
TRBV29-1	TRBD1	few	TRBJ1-2	TGCAGCGTTGGGGACAGCTCAGTCTATGGCTACACCTTC	CSVGDSSVYGYTF
TRBV5-1	NA	NA	TRBJ2-1	TGCGCCAGCAGCTTCGGGCTAGCAACCTACAATGAGCAGTTCTTC	CASSFGLATYNEQFF
TRBV12-3/TRBV12-4	TRBD1	many	TRBJ1-2	TGTGCCAGCAGTTCAACGCAGGGGGCGAACTATGGCTACACCTTC	CASSSTQGANYGYTF
TRBV9	TRBD2	NA	TRBJ2-5	TGTGCCAGCAGCGCGACTAGCCAGCAAGAGACCCAGTACTTC	CASSATSQQETQYF
TRBV19	TRBD1	few	TRBJ2-7	TGTGCCAGTAGTCGCAGGGGGCGCAACGAGCAGTACTTC	CASSRRGRNEQYF
TRBV12-3/TRBV12-4	TRBD1	few	TRBJ2-3	TGTGCCAGCAGCCCTGACAGGGGGCAAGTTACGCAGTATTTT	CASSPDRGQVTQYF
TRBV6-4	TRBD2	many	TRBJ2-7	TGTGCCGCGGAGAGCGGGAACGAGCAGTACTTC	CAAESGNEQYF
TRBV7-2	NA	NA	TRBJ2-7	TGTGCCAGCACCCCTACCTCCTACGAGCAGTACTTC	CASTPTSYEQYF
TRBV19	NA	NA	TRBJ1-1	TGTGCCAGTACCCCGACAGGGAACACTGAAGCTTTCTTT	CASTPTGNTEAFF
TRBV6-1	TRBD1	NA	TRBJ1-1	TGTGCCAGCAGCGCCGGGACAGGGTATGGGGTAGCTTTCTTT	CASSAGTGYGVAFF
TRBV3-1	TRBD1	few	TRBJ2-1	TGTGCCAGCAGCCAAGGGGCCCGTGGACAGGGTATTGGAAATGAGCAGTTCTTC	CASSQGARGQGIGNEQFF
TRBV5-6	TRBD1	NA	TRBJ2-3	TGTGCCAGCAGCTTGGCGGGACAGTCAGATACGCAGTATTTT	CASSLAGQSDTQYF
TRBV24-1	NA	many	TRBJ2-1	TGTGCCACCAGTGCCTCAGCCCGGGACATGAAGTTCTTC	CATSASARDMKFF
TRBV12-3/TRBV12-4	NA	few	TRBJ2-1	TGTGCCAGCGGTGAGTGGCAGGGGTCCTACAATGAGCAGTTCTTC	CASGEWQGSYNEQFF
TRBV29-1	NA	NA	TRBJ2-7	TGCAGCGTTTCCCCGGCTGTGGGGACCAGCTCCTACGAGCAGTACTTC	CSVSPAVGTSSYEQYF
TRBV7-9	TRBD1	NA	TRBJ1-6	TGTGCCAGCAGGTTCGGACAGGCTGATAATTCACCCCTCCACTTT	CASRFGQADNSPLHF
TRBV6-6	NA	NA	TRBJ2-7	TGTGCCAGCAGTTACTCGGTCGGGCTCGAGCAGTACTTC	CASSYSVGLEQYF
TRBV7-8	NA	few	TRBJ1-6	TGTGCCAGCAGCCCGCAGAGCCATTCACCCCTCCACTTT	CASSPQSHSPLHF
TRBV7-9	NA	NA	TRBJ1-3	TGTGCCAGCAGCCCTACAGGGACCAGCTCTGGAAACACCATATATTTT	CASSPTGTSSGNTIYF
TRBV6-5	NA	NA	TRBJ1-5	TGTGCCAGCAGTTACCCCAGCAATCAGCCCCAGCATTTT	CASSYPSNQPQHF
TRBV29-1	TRBD1	many	TRBJ1-2	TGCAGCGTTGAAAACTGGTCGACAGGGACCTATGGCTACACCTTC	CSVENWSTGTYGYTF
TRBV7-8	TRBD1	NA	TRBJ1-1	TGTGCCAGCAGCACGGGGACAGGGAGCACTGAAGCTTTCTTT	CASSTGTGSTEAFF
TRBV3-1	NA	NA	TRBJ2-1	TGTGCCAGCAGCCAAGAAAGGATTAGCTCCTACAATGAGCAGTTCTTC	CASSQERISSYNEQFF
TRBV7-3	TRBD1	few	TRBJ1-2	TGTGCCAGCAGCCAACGGGACAGGGTTGAAGGCTACACCTTC	CASSQRDRVEGYTF
TRBV27	NA	few	TRBJ1-6	TGTGCCAGCAGTACTTTCCGGAACACAAATTCACCCCTCCACTTT	CASSTFRNTNSPLHF
TRBV27	NA	NA	TRBJ1-6	TGTGCCAGCAGTCCGCAGGTCGGGGGGCCCAATTCACCCCTCCACTTT	CASSPQVGGPNSPLHF
TRBV5-1	TRBD1	few	TRBJ1-6	TGCGCCAGCAGCTTGATACCGGGACAGGGGTTAAGGGAATATAATTCACCCCTCCACTTT	CASSLIPGQGLREYNSPLHF
TRBV28	TRBD1	NA	TRBJ2-2	TGTGCCAGCAGTGAGGAATCGGACAGGGGATACTCCGGGGAGCTGTTTTTT	CASSEESDRGYSGELFF
TRBV27	NA	medium-sized	TRBJ2-1	TGTGCCAGCAGTTTAGTACTGGGGAGCGGCTACAATGAGCAGTTCTTC	CASSLVLGSGYNEQFF
TRBV30	TRBD1	NA	TRBJ1-5	TGTGCCTGGGGCAGACAAACAGGGGGCGGCGGTCAGCCCCAGCATTTT	CAWGRQTGGGGQPQHF
TRBV27	TRBD1	NA	TRBJ2-7	TGTGCCAGCAGTTTAGACAGGGTAGCCCACGAGCAGTACTTC	CASSLDRVAHEQYF